This entry is about one T cell receptor (beta chain). The antigen it recognizes is unknown. No much larger clone exists at a distance of one base, and base qualities are not known. Enrolling through a virtual design, the prospective study's participants ranged in age from roughly 18 to 89 years and lived across roughly 24 United States geographic areas. In the prospective study, participants were assigned to cohorts based on the clinical history participants reported in a screening survey and a study questionnaire. Recovered participants in ImmuneRACE Cohort 3 were defined by two consecutive negative NP/OP PCR tests, clearance by a healthcare professional, or resolution of symptoms. Mobile phlebotomists in the prospective study collected whole blood, serum and a nasopharyngeal or oropharyngeal swab from every participant. Participants in the prospective study had the option to provide additional blood draws and questionnaires over a 2-month period. Prospective study blood samples were shipped either frozen or at room temperature before DNA extraction.

These data belong to a study of blood T cell repertoires in COVID-19 (dated by TCRdb to 2020 to 2022). Turning to the overall study: The collaborator samples originated in the United States, Italy and Spain and spanned the acute and convalescent phases of COVID-19. The prospective study material was composed of cDNA or gDNA derived from T cells, B-cell-depleted T cells, or PBMCs. The dataset comprised deeply sampled blood TCRbeta repertoires from subjects exposed to, actively infected with, or recovered from COVID-19. The repertoires were made available in a free public database intended to serve as a resource for research on the immune response to SARS-CoV-2. Samples were obtained from the ongoing ImmuneRACE study (first 160 participants) and from about 1,300 subjects provided by 6 global collaborators. Sample metadata almost always included a de-identified subject ID, COVID-19 status, age in years and sex. Where available, HLA class I and class II types were taken from metadata supplied by the sample provider and were not determined by assay-based typing.

TCRbeta CDR3 regions were amplified from genomic DNA by means of the immunoSEQ Assay, a bias-controlled multiplex PCR. In the authors' own workflow: Within the assay, amplification of reference gene primers was used to estimate how many nucleated cells each sample contained. To quantify the absolute abundance of each unique TCRbeta CDR3 rearrangement, sequence reads were collapsed and filtered. For each sample, productive Simpson clonality was calculated as the square root of Simpson's diversity index across productive rearrangements. As stored in TCRdb, this immuneACCESS dataset retains in-frame rearrangements with V and J assigned. A fraction of the clones does not appear; measured against another copy, unresolved V genes explain less than half of the discrepancy, and the remainder lacks a known reason. D and trimming come from the DNA, and the V and J calls and clone size come from that table. A total of roughly 270,000 clones appear in this sample, 75% to 90% of them only once. Of the sample, 2% to 3% falls within the top ten clones.

The investigation overall reported the following: Clinical and demographic metadata were provided uncurated, with the amount varying by source and participant.

The clonotype originates from a woman between 50 and 59 years old who had recovered from COVID-19. Specimen: PBMCs or T cells enriched from blood (not recorded which).

CDR3 reads: CASSSGLAGGWTDTQYF. The DNA reads TGCGCCAGCAGCTCGGGACTAGCGGGAGGCTGGACAGATACGCAGTATTTT. The chain employs TRBV10-2 and TRBJ2-3; TRBD2 aligns with 15 central bases. Compared with germline, V lacks 6 bases and J lacks 3 bases; bases without a gene match: 7. Including the terminal cysteine and phenylalanine, the CDR3 comprises 17 residues. Only the CDR3 portion is preserved as DNA: 51 bases, with reading frame beginning at the first base. The germline V gene sets CDR1 to WSHSY and CDR2 to SAAADI.